This TCR beta chain came from a study of radiotherapy plus CTLA-4 blockade in lung cancer. As for the study in general: Objective responses were recorded in roughly 17% of patients, with disease control recorded in 30% to 35%.

Libraries were prepared by immunoSEQ multiplex PCR; TCRdb keeps only in-frame clonotypes and omits some of them. This table holds about 70,000 clones, around 69% found once. General study findings and limits: Clones of tumor-derived TCRs expanded in blood after radiotherapy plus ipilimumab. Early shifts in blood T cell clones, with interferon-beta, reportedly predicted response best.

Focal radiation plus CTLA-4 blockade with ipilimumab was given to patients with chemo-refractory metastatic non-small-cell lung cancer. As for this clone: What it binds is not known.

Trimming took 5 bases from V and 5 from J, leaving 12 bases between them. The CDR3 spans 13 residues. CDR1 is MNHEY and CDR2 is SVGAGI in the germline V gene. Sequencing was performed on peripheral blood, taken from a patient treated with radiotherapy plus ipilimumab. The source is a human donor with non-small cell lung cancer whose response to radiotherapy plus ipilimumab could not be evaluated. Some clones in this sample may be carry-over from other donors' samples. The genes are TRBV6-5 and TRBJ1-2, with D hard to call. The CDR3 coding sequence is TGTGCCAGCAGTGAATCGGGTTCTTATGGCTACACCTTC. It yields the protein CASSESGSYGYTF.